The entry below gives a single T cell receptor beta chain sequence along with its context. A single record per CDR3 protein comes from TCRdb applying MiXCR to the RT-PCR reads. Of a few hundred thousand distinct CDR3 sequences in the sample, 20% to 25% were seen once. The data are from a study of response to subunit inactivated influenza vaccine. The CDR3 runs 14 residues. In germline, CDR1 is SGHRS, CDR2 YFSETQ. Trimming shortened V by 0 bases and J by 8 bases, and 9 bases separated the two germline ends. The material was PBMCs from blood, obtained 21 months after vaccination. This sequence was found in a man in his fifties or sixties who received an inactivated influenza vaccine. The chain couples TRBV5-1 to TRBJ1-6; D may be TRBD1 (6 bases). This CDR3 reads CASSLGNRDSPLHF. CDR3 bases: TGCGCCAGCAGCTTGGGTAACAGGGATTCACCCCTCCACTTT.